The 20 T cell receptor beta chains listed next were all sequenced from one sample in a study of CD8 T cells in ankylosing spondylitis. Each CDR3 protein gets one entry after TCRdb re-called the 5' RACE reads with MiXCR. This sample has more than 400,000 distinct CDR3 sequences; under 5.5% occur once, and the top ten carry 3% to 4%. Study conclusions and caveats: Within ankylosing spondylitis blood, a TCR beta motif made up of seven to nine highly homologous variants appeared to be characteristic.

For these TCRs, the target antigens are not known. The sample taken for sequencing was blood, either unsorted or a sorted T cell fraction (not recorded which). These receptors all stem from a male donor with ankylosing spondylitis.

This clonotype appeared many times. This chain uses TRBV5-1 with TRBJ2-1, with 11 bases fitting TRBD1. The CDR3 is 14 residues long. Germline lookup yields CDR1 SGHRS and CDR2 YFSETQ. Germline trimming cut 6 bases from V and 7 bases from J; bases unmatched to any gene: 6. This CDR3 is CASITGTGGNEQFF. In DNA, the CDR3 is TGCGCCAGCATAACCGGGACAGGGGGAAATGAGCAGTTCTTC.

This clonotype appeared many times. This chain links TRBV7-9 with TRBJ1-4; D uncertain. V was trimmed by 3 bases and J by 5 bases, leaving 10 bases between them. The CDR3 spans 14 residues. Germline CDR1 SEHNR, CDR2 FQNEAQ (reference sequence). CDR3 amino acids: CASSFTGSNEKLFF. DNA for the CDR3: TGTGCCAGCAGCTTTACGGGGTCGAATGAAAAACTGTTTTTT.

V is TRBV12-5 and J is TRBJ2-1; 12 nucleotides match TRBD2. CDR3 length: 18 residues. With 2 bases clipped from V and 4 bases from J, the junction kept 9 bases outside the gene matches. Germline CDR1 is LGHNT and CDR2 is FRNRAP. CDR3 coding DNA: TGTGCTAGTGGTTTGTCGCCCCGACTAGCGGGAGAGTACAATGAGCAGTTCTTC. This translates into CASGLSPRLAGEYNEQFF.

This clonotype was seen only a few times. J is TRBJ2-1 and V is TRBV27; D ambiguous. The germline gives CDR1 MNHEY, CDR2 SMNVEV (reference sequence). The V gene lost 0 bases and the J gene lost 0 bases, with 9 bases spanning the gap. This CDR3 is built from 16 residues. The CDR3: CASSLSVLSSYNEQFF. In DNA, the CDR3 is TGTGCCAGCAGTTTATCTGTGTTGAGCTCCTACAATGAGCAGTTCTTC.

This clonotype showed up many times. The V gene is TRBV9, the J gene TRBJ2-6, with 7 nucleotides matching TRBD1. Germline V gene data show CDR1 as SGDLS and CDR2 as YYNGEE. V was pared by 5 bases and J by 0 bases, with 8 bases of the junction left unmatched. This CDR3 is 17 amino acids long. CDR3 residues: CASRDGRGHSGANVLTF. DNA of the CDR3: TGTGCCAGCAGGGACGGAAGGGGGCACTCTGGGGCCAACGTCCTGACTTTC.

There are many counts of this clonotype. The chain couples TRBV7-2 to TRBJ1-6, with 7 bases that match TRBD1. Germline V gene data show CDR1 as SGHTA and CDR2 as FQGNSA. The CDR3 sequence is 15 residues long. V trimming: 3 bases; J trimming: 7 bases; junction bases outside the gene matches: 6. The CDR3 DNA follows: TGTGCCAGCAGCTTGGCGGGACAGCTCAATTCACCCCTCCACTTT. Translation gives CASSLAGQLNSPLHF.

This clonotype appeared many times. The V and J genes are TRBV5-1 and TRBJ2-7; 8 nucleotides line up with TRBD1. This CDR3 is built from 15 residues. Germline-derived CDR1 and CDR2 are SGHRS and YFSETQ. V shed 0 bases and J 11 bases; nucleotides not matched to a gene: 13. This CDR3 reads CASSLATSGQGDKYF. The CDR3 nucleotides read TGCGCCAGCAGCTTGGCCACCTCAGGACAGGGAGACAAGTACTTC.

This clonotype was found many times. The CDR3 nucleotides read TGTGCCAGCAGTTTGCTGGGAGCGGGGGACTCCTACGAGCAGTACTTC. Translating gives CASSLLGAGDSYEQYF. The chain links TRBV27 to TRBJ2-7; the match to TRBD2 covers 8 bases. This CDR3 is 16 amino acids long. With 3 bases clipped from V and 0 bases from J, the junction kept 7 bases outside the gene matches. Germline lookup yields CDR1 MNHEY and CDR2 SMNVEV (reference sequence).

This clonotype was seen repeatedly, ten times or more. The CDR3 DNA reads as TGCAGCGTTGATGACTTGGATGGGGATGAGCAGTTCTTC. This translates into CSVDDLDGDEQFF. The V call is TRBV29-1, the J call TRBJ2-1; D is unresolved. CDR1 is SQVTM and CDR2 is ANQGSEA in the germline V gene. This CDR3 region has 13 residues. The V and J ends lost 3 bases and 8 bases respectively, with 14 bases between them.

V is TRBV5-6 and J is TRBJ2-1, with D uncertain. Germline V CDR1 and CDR2: SGHDT, YYEEEE. This CDR3 comprises 16 residues. V shed 2 bases and J shed 3 bases, with 15 bases lying between them. CDR3 loop: CASSLRRTVLYNEQFF. The DNA of the CDR3 is TGTGCCAGCAGCTTACGGCGGACGGTCCTCTACAATGAGCAGTTCTTC. Supplemented by reference TRBV5-6 and TRBJ2-1, the full variable domain reads DAGVTQSPTHLIKTRGQQVTLRCSPKSGHDTVSWYQQALGQGPQFIFQYYEEEERQRGNFPDRFSGHQFPNYSSELNVNALLLGDSALYLCASSLRRTVLYNEQFFGPGTRLTVL.

This clonotype has ten or more counts. The chain recombines TRBV10-3 with TRBJ1-1; 7 positions agree with TRBD1. The CDR3 spans 13 residues. From germline, CDR1 is ENHRY and CDR2 SYGVKD. Trimming removed 11 bases from V and 3 bases from J; junction bases left unmatched: 9. The CDR3 spells CASTGVEYTEAFF. The CDR3, as DNA: TGTGCCTCCACAGGGGTTGAGTACACTGAAGCTTTCTTT.

This clonotype was counted a few times. The chain has TRBV7-2 and TRBJ2-5; D ambiguous. The V and J ends lost 7 bases and 2 bases respectively, with 11 bases between them. The CDR3 runs 13 residues. Germline V gene sequence: CDR1 SGHTA, CDR2 FQGNSA. In nucleotides, the CDR3 is TGTGCCAGCACCCCCCTACCTCAAGAGACCCAGTACTTC. Residues: CASTPLPQETQYF.

This clonotype has a count of ten or more. The chain has TRBV4-1 and TRBJ1-3; D unclear. Germline CDR1 is MGHRA and CDR2 is YSYEKL. CDR3 size: 16 residues. The ends were cut back, 3 bases at V and 3 bases at J, with 15 bases in the middle. The CDR3 DNA sequence: TGCGCCAGCAGCCAGACGATCCTCCGATTTGGAAACACCATATATTTT. Translating gives CASSQTILRFGNTIYF.

This clonotype was recorded at least ten times. The J gene is TRBJ1-1, the V gene TRBV6-1, with 9 bases fitting TRBD1. Trimming took 5 bases from V and 7 from J; bases not matched to a gene: 8. CDR3 size: 14 residues. The germline gives CDR1 MNHNS, CDR2 SASEGT. CDR3 sequence: CASSRSGTGNEAFF. DNA for the CDR3: TGTGCCAGCAGTCGGTCCGGGACAGGGAATGAAGCTTTCTTT.

The chain carries TRBV12-3 or TRBV12-4 and TRBJ1-3; D gene uncertain. The V and J ends lost 3 bases and 0 bases respectively, with 12 bases between them. This CDR3 spans 16 amino acids. CDR3 coding DNA: TGTGCCAGCAGTTTGTCTGGCGGAAACTCTGGAAACACCATATATTTT. It specifies CASSLSGGNSGNTIYF.

This clonotype appeared many times. The chain links TRBV4-3 to TRBJ2-5; D perhaps matches TRBD2 (6 bases). Per germline, CDR1 LGHNA and CDR2 YSLEER. The CDR3 is made up of 14 amino acids. V lost 4 bases, J lost 3 bases, and 12 bases lay in between. CDR3 sequence reads: CASSRSASEETQYF. DNA for the CDR3: TGCGCCAGCAGCCGGTCGGCTAGCGAAGAGACCCAGTACTTC.

This clonotype was counted many times. The V gene is TRBV7-9, the J gene TRBJ2-6, with D perhaps matching TRBD1 (5 bases). This CDR3 comprises 15 residues. From germline, CDR1 is SEHNR and CDR2 FQNEAQ (reference sequence). Trimming pared 2 bases from V and 2 bases from J, leaving 7 bases between. Written as DNA, the CDR3 is TGTGCCAGCAGCTTAACGACAGCTGGGGCCAACGTCCTGACTTTC. It translates to CASSLTTAGANVLTF.

This clonotype appeared many times. V is TRBV20-1 and J is TRBJ2-3; 7 nucleotides agree with TRBD2. Germline loops: CDR1 DFQATT, CDR2 SNEGSKA (reference sequence). The CDR3 contains 10 residues. V lost 6 bases and J lost 8; bases outside the gene matches: 2. The DNA of the CDR3 is TGCAGTGCCGGGACTACTACGCAGTATTTT. It translates to CSAGTTTQYF.

This clonotype showed up many times. This rearrangement joins TRBV7-8 to TRBJ1-5; tentative D call: TRBD1 (5 bases). The CDR3 has 16 residues. Germline V gene data show CDR1 as SGHVS and CDR2 as FQNEAQ. Trimming pared 2 bases from V and 5 bases from J, leaving 16 bases between. The CDR3 here is CASSLYVGQGHQPQHF. CDR3 nucleotide sequence: TGTGCCAGCAGCTTATATGTTGGGCAGGGCCATCAGCCCCAGCATTTT.

At least ten counts were recorded for this clonotype. The CDR3 sequence is CASSPAGGLTSPLHF. The CDR3 DNA is TGTGCCAGCAGCCCCGCGGGGGGGCTGACCTCACCCCTCCACTTT. V is TRBV9 and J is TRBJ1-6; D might be TRBD1 (6 bases). Trimming removed 4 bases at V and 10 bases at J, with 18 bases between. Germline values: CDR1 SGDLS, CDR2 YYNGEE. The CDR3 is made up of 15 amino acids.